The clone carrying this T cell receptor beta chain came up a few times. Its target is not known. The record originates from a study of OX40 agonist ivuxolimab in advanced cancers. At the level of the study: The patients received ivuxolimab by intravenous route every 2 weeks at 0.01 to 10 mg/kg.

Sequencing was performed with immunoSEQ multiplex PCR; in TCRdb, only in-frame clones are kept and a portion is missing. Here the sample spans about 71,000 clones, approximately 89% being singletons. Findings of the study overall: Doses of 0.1 to 3.0 mg/kg were accompanied by clonal expansion of CD4+ and CD8+ blood T cells by week 6. CD8+ T cells averaged more expanded clones than CD4+.

The specimen comprised CD4+ or CD8+ T cells sorted from blood, sampled in a trial of the OX40 agonist ivuxolimab. The origin of this receptor is an adult with an advanced solid tumor such as melanoma, head and neck, liver or kidney cancer.

CDR3 sequence (DNA): TGTGCCAGCAGCCTAATCCGACCGCAAACGGGGGGCTACACCTTC. Protein product: CASSLIRPQTGGYTF. The chain employs TRBV7-8 and TRBJ1-2; D is undetermined. V was pared by 5 bases and J by 8 bases, with 21 bases between. Germline V gene lookup returns CDR1 SGHVS and CDR2 FQNEAQ. The CDR3 loop spans 15 amino acids.